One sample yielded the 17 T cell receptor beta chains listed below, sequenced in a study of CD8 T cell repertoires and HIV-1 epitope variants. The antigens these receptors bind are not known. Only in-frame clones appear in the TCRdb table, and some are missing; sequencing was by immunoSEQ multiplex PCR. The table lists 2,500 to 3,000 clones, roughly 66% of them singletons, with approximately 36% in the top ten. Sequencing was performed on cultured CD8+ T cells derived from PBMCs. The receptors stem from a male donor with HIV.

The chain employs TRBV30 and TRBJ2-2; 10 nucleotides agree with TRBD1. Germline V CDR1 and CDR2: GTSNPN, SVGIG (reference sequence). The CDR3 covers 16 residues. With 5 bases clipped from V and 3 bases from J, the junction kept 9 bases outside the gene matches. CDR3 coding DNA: TGTGCCTGGGAGGGACAGGGGCTCGAGGACACCGGGGAGCTGTTTTTT. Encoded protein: CAWEGQGLEDTGELFF.

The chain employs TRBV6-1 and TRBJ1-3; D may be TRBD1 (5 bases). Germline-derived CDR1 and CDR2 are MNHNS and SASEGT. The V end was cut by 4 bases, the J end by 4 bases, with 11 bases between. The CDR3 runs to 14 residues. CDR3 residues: CASSAPGFGNTIYF. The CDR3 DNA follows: TGTGCCAGCAGTGCACCAGGGTTCGGAAACACCATATATTTT.

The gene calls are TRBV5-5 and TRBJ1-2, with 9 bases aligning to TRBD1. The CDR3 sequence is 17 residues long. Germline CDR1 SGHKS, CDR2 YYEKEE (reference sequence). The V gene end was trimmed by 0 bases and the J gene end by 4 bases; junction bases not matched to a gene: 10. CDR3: CASSLAVITGGVYGYTF. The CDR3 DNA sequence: TGTGCCAGCAGCTTGGCCGTCATCACAGGGGGCGTCTATGGCTACACCTTC.

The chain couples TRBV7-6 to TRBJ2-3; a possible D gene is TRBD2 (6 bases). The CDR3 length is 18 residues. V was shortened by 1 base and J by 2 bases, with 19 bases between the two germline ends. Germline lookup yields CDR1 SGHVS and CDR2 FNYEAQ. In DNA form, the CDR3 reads TGTGCCAGCAGCTTAGATTTTCGGGGGAGCGCTCACACAGATACGCAGTATTTT. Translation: CASSLDFRGSAHTDTQYF.

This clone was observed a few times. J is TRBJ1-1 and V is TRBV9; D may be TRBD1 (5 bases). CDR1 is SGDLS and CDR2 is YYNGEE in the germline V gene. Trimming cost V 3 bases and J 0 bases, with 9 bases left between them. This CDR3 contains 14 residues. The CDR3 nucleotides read TGTGCCAGCAGCGGGGACGACTTGAACACTGAAGCTTTCTTT. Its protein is CASSGDDLNTEAFF.

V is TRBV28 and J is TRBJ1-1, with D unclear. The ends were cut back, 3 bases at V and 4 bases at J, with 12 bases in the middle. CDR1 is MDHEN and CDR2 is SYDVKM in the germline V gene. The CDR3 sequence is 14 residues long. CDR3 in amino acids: CASSFRGWGTEAFF. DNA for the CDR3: TGTGCCAGCAGTTTTCGGGGATGGGGCACTGAAGCTTTCTTT.

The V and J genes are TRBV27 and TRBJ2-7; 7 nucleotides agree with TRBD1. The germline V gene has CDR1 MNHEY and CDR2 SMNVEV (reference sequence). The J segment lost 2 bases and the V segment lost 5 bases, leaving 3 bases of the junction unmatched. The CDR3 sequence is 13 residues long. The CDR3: CASSVGTAYEQYF. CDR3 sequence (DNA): TGTGCCAGCAGTGTCGGGACAGCCTACGAGCAGTACTTC.

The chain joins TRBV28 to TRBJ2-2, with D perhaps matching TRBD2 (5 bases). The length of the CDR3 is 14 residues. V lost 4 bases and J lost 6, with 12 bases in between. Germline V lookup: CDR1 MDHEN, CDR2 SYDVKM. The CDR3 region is CASSWRVSPGELFF. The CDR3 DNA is TGTGCCAGCAGTTGGCGGGTGTCGCCCGGGGAGCTGTTTTTT.

CDR3 coding DNA: TGTGCCAGCAGTTTCGAGACCCAGTACTTC. Protein product: CASSFETQYF. The chain uses TRBV6-5 and TRBJ2-5; no clear D. CDR1 and CDR2 from the germline V gene are MNHEY and SVGAGI. V dropped 4 bases and J dropped 5 bases, with 2 bases sitting between them. This CDR3 comprises 10 residues.

The CDR3 sequence is CASTERDTGVLEQYF. CDR3 DNA sequence: TGTGCCAGCACCGAACGGGATACAGGGGTTCTCGAGCAGTACTTC. The chain combines TRBV6-1 with TRBJ2-7; 7 bases align to TRBD1. The CDR3 runs to 15 residues. Germline-derived CDR1 and CDR2 are MNHNS and SASEGT. V trimming: 7 bases; J trimming: 6 bases; junction bases outside the gene matches: 15.

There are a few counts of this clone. CDR3 amino acids: CASSIGGGTPEAFF. CDR3 sequence (DNA): TGTGCCAGTAGTATTGGTGGGGGTACCCCTGAAGCTTTCTTT. J is TRBJ1-1 and V is TRBV19, with D possibly TRBD1 on 5 matching bases. Trimming pared 3 bases from V and 6 bases from J, leaving 14 bases between. Germline V lookup: CDR1 LNHDA, CDR2 SQIVND (reference sequence). There are 14 residues in the CDR3. Combining the CDR3 with reference TRBV19 and TRBJ1-1 gives the whole variable domain DGGITQSPKYLFRKEGQNVTLSCEQNLNHDAMYWYRQDPGQGLRLIYYSQIVNDFQKGDIAEGYSVSREKKESFPLTVTSAQKNPTAFYLCASSIGGGTPEAFFGQGTRLTVV.

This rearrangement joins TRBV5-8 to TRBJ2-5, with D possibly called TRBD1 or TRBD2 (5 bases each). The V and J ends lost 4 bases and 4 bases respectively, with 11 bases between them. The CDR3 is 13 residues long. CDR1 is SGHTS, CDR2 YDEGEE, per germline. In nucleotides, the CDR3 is TGTGCCAGCAGCGAGGGGTTGATAGAGACCCAGTACTTC. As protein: CASSEGLIETQYF.

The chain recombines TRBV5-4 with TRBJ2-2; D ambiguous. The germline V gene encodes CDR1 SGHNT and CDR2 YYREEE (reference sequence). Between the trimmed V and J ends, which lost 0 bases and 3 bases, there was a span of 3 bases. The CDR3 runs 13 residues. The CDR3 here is CASSLVDTGELFF. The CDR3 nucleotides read TGTGCCAGCAGCTTGGTCGACACCGGGGAGCTGTTTTTT.

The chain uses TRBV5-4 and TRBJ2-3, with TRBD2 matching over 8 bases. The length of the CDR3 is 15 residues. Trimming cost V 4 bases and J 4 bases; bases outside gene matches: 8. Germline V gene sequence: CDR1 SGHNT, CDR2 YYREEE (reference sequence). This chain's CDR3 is CASSRREGRSDTQYF. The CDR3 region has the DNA TGTGCCAGCAGCCGCCGGGAGGGGCGGTCAGATACGCAGTATTTT.

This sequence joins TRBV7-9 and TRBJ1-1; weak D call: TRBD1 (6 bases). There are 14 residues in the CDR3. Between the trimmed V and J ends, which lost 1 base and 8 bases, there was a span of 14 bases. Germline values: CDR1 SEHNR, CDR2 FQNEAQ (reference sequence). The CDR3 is CASSLGQVSPEAFF. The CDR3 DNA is TGTGCCAGCAGCTTAGGACAGGTTTCACCCGAAGCTTTCTTT.

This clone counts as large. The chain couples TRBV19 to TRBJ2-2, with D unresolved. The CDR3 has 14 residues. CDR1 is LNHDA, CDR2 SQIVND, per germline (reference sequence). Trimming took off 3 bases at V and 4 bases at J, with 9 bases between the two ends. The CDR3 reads CASSIRGSTGELFF. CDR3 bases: TGTGCCAGTAGTATTAGAGGATCCACCGGGGAGCTGTTTTTT.

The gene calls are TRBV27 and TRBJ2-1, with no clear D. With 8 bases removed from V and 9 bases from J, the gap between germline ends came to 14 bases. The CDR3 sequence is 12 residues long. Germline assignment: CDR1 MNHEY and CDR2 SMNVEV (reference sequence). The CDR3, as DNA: TGTGCCAGCTCTTCCCCCGTGGGTGAGCAGTTCTTC. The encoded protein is CASSSPVGEQFF.